This T cell receptor beta chain was retrieved from a study of cytomegalovirus exposure and HLA in healthy donors. The PCR employed 60 Vbeta primers together with 13 Jbeta primers. TCRdb keeps only in-frame clones here, not all; method: immunoSEQ multiplex PCR. Seen here are about 170,000 clones, approximately 84% observed once, and the top ten hold about 2%. Germline CDR1 reads MGHRA; CDR2 reads YSYEKL. The CDR3 consists of 14 residues. V lost 4 bases and J lost 3; bases outside the gene matches: 6. Study-level findings and limits: Immune exposure information available was restricted to CMV serostatus. The study listed around 150 cytomegalovirus-associated TCR beta chains. A later analysis showed that HLA-associated TCR beta chains had undergone more clonal expansion than equally common others. In vitro checks showed that a few CMV-associated chains really do target CMV antigens.

A remark on this clone: As yet, its antigen is unknown.

Input material: PBMCs. The receptor comes from a man between 18 and 29 years old in good health and CMV-seropositive. The J gene is TRBJ2-7, the V gene TRBV4-1; 7 bases line up with TRBD2. CDR3 nucleotides: TGCGCCAGCAGCCCCCCGGGGGGTGGCTACGAGCAGTACTTC. It yields the protein CASSPPGGGYEQYF.